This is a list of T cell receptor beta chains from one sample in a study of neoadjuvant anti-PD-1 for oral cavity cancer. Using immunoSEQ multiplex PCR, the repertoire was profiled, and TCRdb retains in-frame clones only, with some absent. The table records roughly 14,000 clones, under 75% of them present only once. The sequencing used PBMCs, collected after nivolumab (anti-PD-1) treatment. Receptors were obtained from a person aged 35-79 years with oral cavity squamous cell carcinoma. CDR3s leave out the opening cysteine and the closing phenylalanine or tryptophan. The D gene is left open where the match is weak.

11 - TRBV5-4 ASSLYGGETQY
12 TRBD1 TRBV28 ASSSGGMNTEAF
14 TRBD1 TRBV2 ASSLIQGASHRGAV
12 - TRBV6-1 ASTLYGITYEQY
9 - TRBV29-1 SVTITGEQY
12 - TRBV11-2 ASSLNRGTDTQY
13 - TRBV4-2 ASSPEQGSNYGYT
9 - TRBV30 AWSVGGTQY
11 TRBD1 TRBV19 ASSAQGTDTQY
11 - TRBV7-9 ASSFAEANTIY
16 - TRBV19 ASTDPGDGRGTGGELF
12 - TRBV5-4 ASSTRRVQETQY
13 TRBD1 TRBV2 ASTWTGAHGGELF
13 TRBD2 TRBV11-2 ASSPHASGTYEQY
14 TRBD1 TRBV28 ASRHGPGQGEEKLF
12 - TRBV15 ATSKGDISYEQY
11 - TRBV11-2 ASSLGQGHGYT
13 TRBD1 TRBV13 ASSHGTGASYGYT
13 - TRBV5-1 ASSPMGAGKNIQY
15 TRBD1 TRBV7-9 ASSNFKTGGRVYEQY